What follows describes a single T cell receptor (beta chain). Its antigen is not known. Expressed TCRB transcripts were sequenced because the isolated RNA had all been reverse transcribed beforehand. TCRdb keeps only in-frame clones here, not all; method: immunoSEQ multiplex PCR. Of more than 250,000 clones listed, 14% are singletons. CDR1 is SNHLY, CDR2 FYNNEI, per germline. The CDR3 sequence is 15 residues long. Trimming cost V 5 bases and J 9 bases; bases outside gene matches: 6. This record belongs to a study of beta chain features in type 1 diabetes. The study's findings and limits: Across all four CD4+ subsets, people with type 1 diabetes showed modestly shorter TCRB CDR3s.

Sample: naive CD4+ T cells from blood. The chain is built from TRBV2 and TRBJ2-1, with 14 bases fitting TRBD2. This receptor was taken from a man younger than 45 with type 1 diabetes. In DNA, the CDR3 is TGTGCCAGCAGTTTTGGACTAGCGGGAGGAAGTGAGCAGTTCTTC. Translating it yields CASSFGLAGGSEQFF.